These T cell receptor beta chains were read from a single sample in a study of T cell responses to AZD1222 COVID-19 vaccine. The assay was immunoSEQ multiplex PCR, and TCRdb's table has in-frame clones only and misses some. The sample has under 200,000 clones; just over 90% are singletons. The sequencing here drew on peripheral blood, taken on day 0 of AZD1222 vaccination. The receptors shown here come from an adult in good health. CDR3s include the opening cysteine and the closing phenylalanine or tryptophan. Fields, in order: D gene, J gene, V gene, clone size, CDR3 protein, CDR3 DNA. D genes are given only for firm matches. Size values are once, few and many counts, or a class for expanded clones, and some rows have none.

-,TRBJ1-5,TRBV19,-,CASSTGRSNQPQHF,TGTGCCAGTAGTACAGGCAGGAGCAATCAGCCCCAGCATTTT
-,TRBJ1-1,TRBV27,-,CASCRAPGRAFF,TGTGCCAGCTGCCGGGCCCCAGGGAGAGCTTTCTTT
-,TRBJ1-2,TRBV7-9,-,CASSLAGGVSWELYGYTF,TGTGCCAGCAGCTTAGCGGGAGGGGTGTCCTGGGAATTATATGGCTACACCTTC
-,TRBJ2-7,TRBV2,-,CASSAEGGAYEQYF,TGTGCCAGCTCCGCCGAGGGAGGCGCCTACGAGCAGTACTTC
-,TRBJ2-2,TRBV7-2,-,CASSLRRLANTGELFF,TGTGCCAGCAGCTTACGGCGGCTAGCGAACACCGGGGAGCTGTTTTTT
TRBD2,TRBJ2-3,TRBV27,-,CASRLTGTRASTDTQYF,TGTGCCAGCAGGCTCACCGGGACTAGAGCTTCCACAGATACGCAGTATTTT
-,TRBJ1-2,TRBV5-1,-,CASSLQPLRTATNYGYTF,TGCGCCAGCAGCTTACAACCTCTAAGGACAGCAACAAACTATGGCTACACCTTC
-,TRBJ1-5,TRBV5-4,-,CASSLDGASNQPQHF,TGTGCCAGCAGCTTGGATGGGGCGAGCAATCAGCCCCAGCATTTT
-,TRBJ1-1,TRBV4-1,once,CASSPPYTEAFF,TGCGCCAGCAGTCCCCCCTACACTGAAGCTTTCTTT
-,TRBJ1-1,TRBV21-1,-,CASSKTPGQGFLAFF,TGTGCCAGCAGCAAGACGCCGGGACAGGGTTTTTTGGCTTTCTTT
-,TRBJ2-7,TRBV5-1,-,CASSPGSYEQYF,TGCGCCAGCAGCCCGGGCTCCTACGAGCAGTACTTC
-,TRBJ2-5,TRBV18,-,CASSPLPGLDQETQYF,TGTGCCAGCTCACCGCTTCCGGGACTTGACCAAGAGACCCAGTACTTC
TRBD2,TRBJ2-1,TRBV28,-,CASSLTSGGRDGTPGEQFF,TGTGCCAGCAGCCTGACTAGCGGGGGCAGGGATGGTACACCGGGTGAGCAGTTCTTC
TRBD1,TRBJ1-3,TRBV6-2/TRBV6-3,-,CASSSWTGGRNTIYF,TGTGCCAGCAGTTCTTGGACAGGGGGCCGAAACACCATATATTTT
-,TRBJ2-1,TRBV7-2,-,CASSSYVVDEQFF,TGTGCCAGCAGCTCGTACGTAGTTGATGAGCAGTTCTTC
-,TRBJ2-5,TRBV2,-,CASLSGHRETQYF,TGTGCCAGCTTGTCAGGGCACAGGGAGACCCAGTACTTC
-,TRBJ2-1,TRBV3-1/TRBV3-2,-,CASSQVNSGFSREQFF,TGTGCCAGCAGCCAAGTGAATAGTGGTTTCTCGCGAGAGCAGTTCTTC
TRBD2,TRBJ2-2,TRBV25-1,-,CASSSGTSGVTGELFF,TGTGCCAGCAGCTCCGGGACTAGCGGAGTTACCGGGGAGCTGTTTTTT
-,TRBJ1-4,TRBV5-1,-,CASSFYGNEKLFF,TGCGCCAGCAGCTTTTACGGAAATGAAAAACTGTTTTTT
TRBD1,TRBJ1-1,TRBV3-1/TRBV3-2,-,CASSAAGQGGTEAFF,TGTGCCAGCAGCGCCGCGGGACAGGGGGGCACTGAAGCTTTCTTT
-,TRBJ2-7,TRBV2,once,CASMDPGKVAYEQYF,TGTGCCAGCATGGACCCAGGAAAAGTAGCCTACGAGCAGTACTTC
-,TRBJ2-7,TRBV2,-,CASRIEGYEQYF,TGTGCCAGCAGGATTGAGGGTTACGAGCAGTACTTC
-,TRBJ1-2,TRBV6-5,-,CASSYSPRSYGYTF,TGTGCCAGCAGTTACTCCCCCAGAAGCTATGGCTACACCTTC